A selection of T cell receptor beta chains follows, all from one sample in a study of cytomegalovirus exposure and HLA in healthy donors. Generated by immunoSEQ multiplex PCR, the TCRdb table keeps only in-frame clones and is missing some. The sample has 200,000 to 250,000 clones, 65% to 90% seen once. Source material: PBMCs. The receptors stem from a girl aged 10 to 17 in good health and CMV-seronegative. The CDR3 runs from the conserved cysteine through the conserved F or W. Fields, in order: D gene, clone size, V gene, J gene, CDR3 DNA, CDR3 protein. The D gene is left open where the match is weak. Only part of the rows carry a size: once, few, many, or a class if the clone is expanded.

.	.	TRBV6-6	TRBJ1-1	TGTGCCAGCAGTGTAAGGAGCACTGAAGCTTTCTTT	CASSVRSTEAFF
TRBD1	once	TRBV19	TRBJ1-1	TGTGCCAGCCCGACCACCGGGACAGATAAAAACACTGAAGCTTTCTTT	CASPTTGTDKNTEAFF
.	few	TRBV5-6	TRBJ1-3	TGTGCCAGCAGCTTGCTTCCGGGGGAAGCTGGAAACACCATATATTTT	CASSLLPGEAGNTIYF
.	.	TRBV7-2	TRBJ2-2	TGTGCCAGCAGCTATACCTGGGAGCGGTCCACCGGGGAGCTGTTTTTT	CASSYTWERSTGELFF
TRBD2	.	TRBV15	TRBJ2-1	TGTGCCACCAGCACCACCTCTTGGTGGGAGGGTACCAATGAGCAGTTCTTC	CATSTTSWWEGTNEQFF
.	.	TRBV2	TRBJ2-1	TGTGCCAAAGGAGATAGAAGCAATGAGCAGTTCTTC	CAKGDRSNEQFF
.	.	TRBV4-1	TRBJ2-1	TGCGCCAGCAGCCAAGATGACTATTACAATGAGCAGTTCTTC	CASSQDDYYNEQFF
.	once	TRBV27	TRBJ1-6	TGTGCCAGCAGTTTATCGAGACGAGGGTCACCCCTCCACTTT	CASSLSRRGSPLHF
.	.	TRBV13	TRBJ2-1	TGTGCCAGCAGCCCCGGGAGCGGACACCGGAATGAGCAGTTCTTC	CASSPGSGHRNEQFF
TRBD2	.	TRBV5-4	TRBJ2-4	TGTGCCAGCAGCTTATATCTAGCGGGGGGCCTCCCCGGCGCCAAAAACATTCAGTACTTC	CASSLYLAGGLPGAKNIQYF
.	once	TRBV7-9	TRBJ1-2	TGTGCCAGCAGCCCAACAGGGTACTATGGCTACACCTTC	CASSPTGYYGYTF
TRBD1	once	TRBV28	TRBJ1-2	TGTGCCAGCAGTCAGACAGGGAACTTCTATGGCTACACCTTC	CASSQTGNFYGYTF
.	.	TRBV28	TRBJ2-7	TGTGCCAGCAGTCTACTACAAGTTTTAGCGACGCCCTACGAGCAGTACTTC	CASSLLQVLATPYEQYF
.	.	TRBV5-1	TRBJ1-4	TGCGCCAGCAGCCCGGTGTACTCGGAAAAACTGTTTTTT	CASSPVYSEKLFF
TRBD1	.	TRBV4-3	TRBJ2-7	TGCGCCAGCAGCTTCCGGACAGGGCTCGAGCAGTACTTC	CASSFRTGLEQYF
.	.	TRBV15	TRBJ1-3	TGTGCCACCAGCAGAGACGTAACAGGGTTTAAAGGAAACACCATATATTTT	CATSRDVTGFKGNTIYF
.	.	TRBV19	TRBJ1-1	TGTGCCAGTAGTGGGGACTCTCACGGGACGGTTGTCACTGAAGCTTTCTTT	CASSGDSHGTVVTEAFF
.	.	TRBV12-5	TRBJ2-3	TGTGCTAGTGGTTTGGGTTACGGAGGCTTATCGGATACGCAGTATTTT	CASGLGYGGLSDTQYF
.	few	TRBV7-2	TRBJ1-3	TGTGCCAGCAGCATTCAGGGAACAGCTGGAAACACCATATATTTT	CASSIQGTAGNTIYF
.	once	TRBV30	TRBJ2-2	TGTGCCTGGAGAGGGCAGGGAATAAACGCCGGGGAGCTGTTTTTT	CAWRGQGINAGELFF
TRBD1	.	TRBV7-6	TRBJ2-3	TGTGCCAGCAGCTTAAGGGACAGGGGGCGAGGGACAGATACGCAGTATTTT	CASSLRDRGRGTDTQYF
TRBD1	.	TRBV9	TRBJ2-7	TGTGCCAGCAGCACGGGGACAGCTACCTACGAGCAGTACTTC	CASSTGTATYEQYF
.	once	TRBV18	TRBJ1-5	TGTGCCAGCTCACCACCAGGTCACAGTGATAGCAATCAGCCCCAGCATTTT	CASSPPGHSDSNQPQHF
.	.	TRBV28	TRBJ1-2	TGTGCCAGCAGTTTTCAGGGAAGGTTTGGCTACACCTTC	CASSFQGRFGYTF
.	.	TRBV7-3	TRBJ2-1	TGTGCCAGCAGCCTAGACAGGCAGAATGAGCAGTTCTTC	CASSLDRQNEQFF
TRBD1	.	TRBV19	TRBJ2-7	TGTGCCAGCTCTTACTCCGGGACAGGGTCTTCCTACGAGCAGTACTTC	CASSYSGTGSSYEQYF
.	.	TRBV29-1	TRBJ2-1	TGCAGCGTTACCCGGGGTCCGGGAGCTTCCTACAATGAGCAGTTCTTC	CSVTRGPGASYNEQFF
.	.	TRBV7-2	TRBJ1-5	TGTGCCAGCAGCTTAGCAGTACAGCAAATTTATAGCAATCAGCCCCAGCATTTT	CASSLAVQQIYSNQPQHF
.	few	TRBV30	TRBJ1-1	TGTGCCTGGAGTGACACCCCTGAAGCTTTCTTT	CAWSDTPEAFF
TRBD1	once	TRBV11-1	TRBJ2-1	TGTGCCAGCAGCTTAGAGGCACAGGGGAATGAGCAGTTCTTC	CASSLEAQGNEQFF
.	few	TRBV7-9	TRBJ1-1	TGTGCCAGCAGCTCACAGGGAGGGCACACTGAAGCTTTCTTT	CASSSQGGHTEAFF
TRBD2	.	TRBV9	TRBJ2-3	TGTGCCAGCAGCCCGAGGACTAGCGCCACAGATACGCAGTATTTT	CASSPRTSATDTQYF
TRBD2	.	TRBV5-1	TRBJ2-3	TGCGCCAGTACTACTAGCGGGGAGACAGATACGCAGTATTTT	CASTTSGETDTQYF
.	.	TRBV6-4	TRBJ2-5	TGTGCCAGCAGTGAAACCGGACAAATATCACAAGAGACCCAGTACTTC	CASSETGQISQETQYF
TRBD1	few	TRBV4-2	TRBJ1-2	TGTGCCAGCAGCCAAGAGGATTGGAACAGGGGGTATGGCTATGGCTACACCTTC	CASSQEDWNRGYGYGYTF
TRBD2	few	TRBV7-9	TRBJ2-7	TGTGCCAGCAGCTCCCCCGGACTAGGACTGGCACACGAGCAGTACTTC	CASSSPGLGLAHEQYF
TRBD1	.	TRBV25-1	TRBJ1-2	TGTGCCAGCAGCGGGACAGCGCACCCACTTGACTATGGCTACACCTTC	CASSGTAHPLDYGYTF
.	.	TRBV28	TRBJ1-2	TGTGCCAGCAGTTTACGGGGGTTATATGGCTACACCTTC	CASSLRGLYGYTF
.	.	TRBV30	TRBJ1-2	TGTGCCTGGAGTGGGCCAGGGACTATGGATGGCTACACCTTC	CAWSGPGTMDGYTF
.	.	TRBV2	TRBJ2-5	TGTGCCAGCACGAGACTGGGCCAAGAGACCCAGTACTTC	CASTRLGQETQYF
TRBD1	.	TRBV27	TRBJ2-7	TGTGCCAGCAGTTTTTTCGCGACAGGGGGCTACGAGCAGTACTTC	CASSFFATGGYEQYF
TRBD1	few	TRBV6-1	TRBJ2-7	TGTGCCAGCAGCATCACAGGGGGCATCGAGCAGTACTTC	CASSITGGIEQYF
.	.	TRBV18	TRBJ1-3	TGTGCCAGCTCAGAGACAGGATTCTCTGGAAACACCATATATTTT	CASSETGFSGNTIYF
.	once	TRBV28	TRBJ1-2	TGTGCCAGCAGGGAGCTCCATTATGGCTACACCTTC	CASRELHYGYTF
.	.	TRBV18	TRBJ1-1	TGTGCCAGCTCACCACAACAGGGTTTGGACACTGAAGCTTTCTTT	CASSPQQGLDTEAFF
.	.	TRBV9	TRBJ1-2	TGTGCCAGCAGCGTAGAGGAGGGGCAAGGGGATGGCTACACCTTC	CASSVEEGQGDGYTF
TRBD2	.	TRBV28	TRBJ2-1	TGTGCCAGCAGTCAGACTAGCGGAGCAAATGAGCAGTTCTTC	CASSQTSGANEQFF
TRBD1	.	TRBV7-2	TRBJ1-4	TGTGCCAGCAGCTTACAGGGGGGACCTAATGAAAAACTGTTTTTT	CASSLQGGPNEKLFF
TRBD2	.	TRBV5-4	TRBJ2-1	TGTGCCAGCACGGAGACAAGCGGGGGATCCTACAATGAGCAGTTCTTC	CASTETSGGSYNEQFF
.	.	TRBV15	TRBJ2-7	TGTGCCACCAGCAGAGATCCCACCTACGAGCAGTACTTC	CATSRDPTYEQYF
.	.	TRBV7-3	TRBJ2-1	TGTGCCAGCAGCTTACGTACGGAAATGAACTCCCGGGGTGAGCAGTTCTTC	CASSLRTEMNSRGEQFF
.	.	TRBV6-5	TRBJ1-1	TGTGCCAGCAGTCCAACAGGAGTTTACACTGAAGCTTTCTTT	CASSPTGVYTEAFF
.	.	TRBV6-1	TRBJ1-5	TGTGCCAGCACCAGGGACAATCAGCCCCAGCATTTT	CASTRDNQPQHF
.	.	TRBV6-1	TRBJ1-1	TGTGCCAGCAGTAGCCGACAAAGTTTGAGAGCTTTCTTT	CASSSRQSLRAFF
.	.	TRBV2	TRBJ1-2	TGTGCCAGCAGTGTAACGAATGGGGGCGCCGGGAAAGGCTACACCTTC	CASSVTNGGAGKGYTF